This paragraph covers one T cell receptor beta chain sequence. By sample share, this clonotype is medium-sized (0.01 to 0.1%). Its cognate antigen has yet to be identified. No qualities accompany the bases; no much larger clone lies one base away. V is clipped by 4 bases and J by 2 bases, and the sequence between their germline boundaries is 15 bases long. Measured from the cysteine to the phenylalanine, the CDR3 is 15 residues long. The CDR3 DNA has 45 bases and is translated from base 1. CDR1 and CDR2, per the germline V gene, are SGHRS and YFSETQ. Anyone who had received neoadjuvant chemotherapy or who was missing clinical information was not enrolled. The TCR-sequenced cases shown were male and underwent subtotal esophagectomy with 2- or 3-field lymphadenectomy. RNA was isolated from bulk tumor tissue sections using a Qiagen AllPrep kit, and no T-cell sorting was performed. Small sections of surgically resected tumor tissue were stored in RNAlater reagent at -80°C until RNA extraction.

The sample comes from a study of esophageal squamous cell carcinoma tumors (dated by TCRdb to the early 2020s). As for the study more broadly: Principal component analysis with K-means clustering of immunohistochemical values for T-cell and checkpoint markers was used to divide patients into immuno relation high and low groups. The roughly 9 cases yielded under 2,000,000 total TCRalpha reads and approximately 1.4 million total TCRbeta reads, and roughly 29,000 and 37,000 of those reads, respectively, were unique. The goal of the study was to evaluate both the diversity of the TCR repertoire and the shared TCR repertoires of T cells inside the tumor environment of esophageal squamous cell carcinoma. The wider cohort comprised approximately 50 surgically treated esophageal squamous cell carcinoma patients in Japan, with some 20 high and around 30 low immuno relation cases. TCR sequencing was performed on about 10 patients, consisting of five randomly selected high immuno relation cases and five background-matched low immuno relation cases.

Study-wide conclusions, independent of this receptor: Roughly 29 TRAV|TRAJ and some 24 TRBV|TRBJ combinations, including TRAV13-1|TRAJ22 and TRBV7-9|TRBJ2-7, appeared to be shared among high immuno relation cases. Total TCR repertoire counts did not differ between groups, but significant repertoire counts were higher in the high immuno relation group. TCRalpha and TCRbeta chains were sequenced separately, so chain pairing and recognized antigens remained unknown. Only a few cases were included in the TCR repertoire analysis, and no investigation at the CDR3 clonotype level was performed. About 30% of the 10 cases showed a single dominant TCRalpha VJ recombination with apparently reduced TCRalpha diversity. Given the large variation in the TCRalphabeta repertoire, the shared V|J recombination candidates might have been chosen by chance.

Libraries were constructed by 5' RACE. The PCR step used KAPA HiFi along with constant-region primers for TCRalpha or TCRbeta and a P20EA primer, and a nested second PCR with CA2 or CB2 followed. Amplification of TCR genes was performed by unbiased adaptor ligation RT-PCR, in which reverse transcription was carried out with Superscript III and a polyT18-containing BSL-18E primer. Once second-strand synthesis and blunting were done, the P10EA/P20EA adaptor was ligated onto the 5' end of the cDNA, and NotI digestion came next. Both the first and second PCRs consisted of 20 to 25 cycles of 98 degrees C for 20 s, 65 degrees C for 30 s and 72 degrees C for 1 min. The Nextera XT Index kit v2 Set A was used to index the amplicons, which were pooled in equimolar amounts and quantified with a Qubit 2.0 Fluorometer. Sequencing was carried out on the Illumina MiSeq platform with 2x300 bp paired-end reads. The authors' pipeline ran thus. Repertoire Genesis software ver.1.0 assigned each read to V and J genes according to the highest identity with IMGT reference sequences. CDR3 was defined from Cys104 to Phe118 plus Gly119 and translated, and unique sequence reads were defined by distinct V, J and CDR3 amino acids. Shared V|J combinations were chosen if significant in both a Fisher's exact test in edgeR and a Mann Whitney U test. After singletons were removed and 500 repertoire combinations were bootstrapped, the repertoire dissimilarity index was calculated with the R rdi package. TCRdb reran the public reads through fastp at Q25 and MiXCR, keeping productive beta chains. Every CDR3 protein is listed once, alongside the most common genes and DNA of its rows. These V and J calls derive from TCRdb rather than the authors' analysis. The sample table lists 5,700 or so distinct CDR3 sequences, about 20% of them with a count of one. Of the sample, around 30% is held by the ten largest clones.

The clonotype originates from a man between 45 and 85 years old with esophageal squamous cell carcinoma. What was sequenced was tumor tissue. The chain was built from TRBV5-1 and TRBJ2-5; TRBD1 might be the D gene, on 6 matching bases. The DNA sequence is given as TGCGCCAGCAGCCTACAGTCCAGGGGTCAAGAGACCCAGTACTTC. It is translated as CASSLQSRGQETQYF.